This T cell receptor beta chain was identified in a study of blood T cell repertoires in COVID-19. Clones were read by immunoSEQ multiplex PCR, and TCRdb kept only the in-frame ones, dropping some. The repertoire holds 170,000 or so clones, with more than 80% as singletons. V gave up 3 bases and J gave up 5 bases, with 10 bases separating them. The germline V gene has CDR1 SGHNT and CDR2 YENEEA. This CDR3 region has 13 residues. This chain connects TRBV11-3 to TRBJ1-2; D is ambiguous. The source material was PBMCs or T cells enriched from blood (not recorded which). This TCR derives from a man in his forties who had recovered from COVID-19. CDR3 sequence: CASSLGSMYGYTF. CDR3 nucleotide sequence: TGTGCCAGCAGCTTGGGCAGCATGTATGGCTACACCTTC.